These T cell receptor beta chains were read from a single sample in a study of blood T cells in healthy people across ages. MiXCR was run by TCRdb on the 5' RACE reads, yielding one entry per CDR3 protein. The sample comprises around 1,000,000 distinct CDR3 sequences, around two fifths of which are singletons, and 10% to 15% rests with the top ten. Sample: blood. These receptors were taken from a man between 18 and 29 years old in good health. CDR3s leave out the opening cysteine and the closing phenylalanine or tryptophan.

>TRBV5-6|TRBJ2-2
ASSRWTLNTGELF
>TRBV20-1|TRBJ2-1
SARPTRGYEQF
>TRBV7-3|TRBJ2-3
ASSLPGTGLVDTQY
>TRBV20-1|TRBJ2-5
SARDQDRGFFQETQY
>TRBV10-3|TRBJ1-6
AISESQEGNSPLH
>TRBV18|TRBJ1-1
ASSPSGTGWTEAF
>TRBV9|TRBJ1-4
ASSEGGAGGEKLF
>TRBV20-1|TRBJ2-3
SAAGTGGADTQY
>TRBV4-2|TRBJ1-1
ASSQELWGRMNTEAF
>TRBV3-1|TRBJ2-1
ASSQVRTSGFNEQF
>TRBV5-1|TRBJ2-5
ASTEDRVVRETQY
>TRBV5-6|TRBJ2-2
ASSPGTGVTGELF
>TRBV7-2|TRBJ1-1
ASSFELLRGTEAF
>TRBV6-2/TRBV6-3|TRBJ2-1
ASSSWGVPNEQF
>TRBV11-2|TRBJ1-1
ASSFPGTVRAF
>TRBV7-3|TRBJ2-1
ASSLDSDNEQF
>TRBV9|TRBJ2-2
ASSFGGGTGELF
>TRBV6-6|TRBJ1-2
ASSQRSGNYGYT
>TRBV13|TRBJ1-4
ASRFTSTNEKLF
>TRBV10-3|TRBJ1-2
AISARDGNYGYT
>TRBV29-1|TRBJ1-1
SASPDGYTEAF
>TRBV4-3|TRBJ2-5
ASSRDPAGETQY
>TRBV20-1|TRBJ1-3
SARDGGKGNTIY
>TRBV20-1|TRBJ2-3
SAAHADGPDTQY
>TRBV4-1|TRBJ1-2
ASSPPDRGVWYGYT
>TRBV28|TRBJ1-2
ASRKGAKSDYT
>TRBV20-1|TRBJ2-7
SANPGTRAYEQY
>TRBV12-5|TRBJ2-3
ASGLVFEFGSFRTDTQY
>TRBV5-1|NA
ASSLSGRVEETQF
>TRBV7-9|TRBJ1-4
ASSLQLWEKLF
>TRBV12-3/TRBV12-4|TRBJ2-7
ASSLGSPLGQY
>TRBV7-2|TRBJ1-4
ASSLGGQVNEKLF
>TRBV6-6|TRBJ1-5
ASSRMTGSSNQPQH
>TRBV28|TRBJ1-1
ASREQGAEAF
>TRBV29-1|TRBJ1-2
SVLVGQGPQSHGYT
>TRBV5-1|TRBJ2-3
ASSLLTGTDTQY
>TRBV29-1|TRBJ1-1
SVEDGDRYMNTEAF
>TRBV29-1|TRBJ2-1
SARQGNFNEQF
>TRBV11-2|TRBJ2-7
ASSLVVSRGTPYEQY
>TRBV2|TRBJ2-2
ASERPGRRSGEPGELF
>TRBV4-2|TRBJ1-2
ASSQADRGRDYGYT
>TRBV20-1|TRBJ1-6
SARFSGGKYNSPLH
>TRBV6-5|TRBJ2-1
ASSRLAPHNEQF
>TRBV3-1|NA
ASSQDRGGQETQY
>TRBV7-9|TRBJ2-3
ASSLTGLAGLTRY